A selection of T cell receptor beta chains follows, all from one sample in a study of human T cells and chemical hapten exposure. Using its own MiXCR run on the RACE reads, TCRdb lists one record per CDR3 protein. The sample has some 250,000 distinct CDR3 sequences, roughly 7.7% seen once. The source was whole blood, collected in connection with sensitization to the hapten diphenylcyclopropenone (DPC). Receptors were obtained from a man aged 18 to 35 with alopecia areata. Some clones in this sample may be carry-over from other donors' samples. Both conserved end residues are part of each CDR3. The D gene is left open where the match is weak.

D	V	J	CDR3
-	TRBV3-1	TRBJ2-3	CASSQGVGTNTDTQYF
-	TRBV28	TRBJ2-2	CASSTLTGELFF
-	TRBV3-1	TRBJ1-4	CASSQVRVGKEKLFF
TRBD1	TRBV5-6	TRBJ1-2	CASSAGTGGGYGYTF
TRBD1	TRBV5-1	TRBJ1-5	CASSLGTGGIQPQHF
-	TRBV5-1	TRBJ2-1	CASSLPGDNEQFF
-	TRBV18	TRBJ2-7	CASSPGGAGEQYF
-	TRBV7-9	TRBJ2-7	CASSLAGLATSYEQYF
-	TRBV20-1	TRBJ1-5	CSARVGWGNQPQHF
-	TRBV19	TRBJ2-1	CASTTLASSYNEQFF
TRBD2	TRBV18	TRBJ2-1	CASSQTSGGTLLNEQFF
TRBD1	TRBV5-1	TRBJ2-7	CASSLAGQTSYEQYF
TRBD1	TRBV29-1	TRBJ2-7	CSVESTAGGAEQYF
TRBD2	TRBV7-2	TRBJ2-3	CASRSHGGGTDTQYF
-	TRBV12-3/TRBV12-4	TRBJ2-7	CASSLMRGFEQYF
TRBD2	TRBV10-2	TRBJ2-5	CASSAAGLAGGIRETQYF
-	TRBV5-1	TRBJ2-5	CASSWTEQETQYF
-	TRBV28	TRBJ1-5	CASSLLGFRGNQPQHF
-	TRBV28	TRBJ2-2	CASSTWGPGELFF
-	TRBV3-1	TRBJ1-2	CASSRTVNYGYTF